The text below deals with one T cell receptor (beta chain). The data were obtained in a study of control samples from healthy donors and cancer patients. The data were produced by immunoSEQ multiplex PCR, yet TCRdb's version contains in-frame clones alone and is incomplete. The sample shows 75,000 to 100,000 clones, roughly four fifths of them seen only once. Germline V gene sequence: CDR1 SGHDN, CDR2 FVKESK. CDR3 length: 14 residues. The germline V and J ends were trimmed by 4 bases and 4 bases, with 13 bases remaining between them. The receptor's source is a man aged 55 to 70 in good health. Sequenced: blood. V usage is TRBV14 and J usage is TRBJ1-1; a possible D gene is TRBD1 (5 bases). The CDR3, as DNA: TGTGCCAGCAGCCTCGGACCTGGGGCCACTGAAGCTTTCTTT. Translated: CASSLGPGATEAFF.